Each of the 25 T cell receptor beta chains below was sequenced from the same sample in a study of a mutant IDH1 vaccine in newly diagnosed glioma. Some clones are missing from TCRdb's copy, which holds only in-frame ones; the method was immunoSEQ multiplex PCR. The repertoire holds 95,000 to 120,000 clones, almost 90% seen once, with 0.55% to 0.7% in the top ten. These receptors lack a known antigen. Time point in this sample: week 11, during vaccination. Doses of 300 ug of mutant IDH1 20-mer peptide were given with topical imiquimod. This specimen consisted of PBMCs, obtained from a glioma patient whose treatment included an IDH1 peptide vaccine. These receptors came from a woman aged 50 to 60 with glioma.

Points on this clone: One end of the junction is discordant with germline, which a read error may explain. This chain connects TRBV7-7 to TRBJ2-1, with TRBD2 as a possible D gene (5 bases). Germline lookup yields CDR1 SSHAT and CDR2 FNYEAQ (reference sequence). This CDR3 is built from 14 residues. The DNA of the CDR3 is TGTGCTAGCAGTCAGAGCCTAGCCCGCAATGAGCAGTTCTTC. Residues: CASSQSLARNEQFF.

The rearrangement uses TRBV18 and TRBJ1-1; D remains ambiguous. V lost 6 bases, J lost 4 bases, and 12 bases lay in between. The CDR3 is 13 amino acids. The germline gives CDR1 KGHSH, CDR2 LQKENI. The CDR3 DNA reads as TGTGCCAGCTCCCCTCAGTCAGGCACTGAAGCTTTCTTT. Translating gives CASSPQSGTEAFF.

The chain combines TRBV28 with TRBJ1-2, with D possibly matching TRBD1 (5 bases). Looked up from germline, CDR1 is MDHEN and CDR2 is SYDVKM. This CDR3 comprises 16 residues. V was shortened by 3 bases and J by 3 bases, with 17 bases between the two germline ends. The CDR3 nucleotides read TGTGCCAGCAGTTTGGGGACCGTAACCGGAGACTATGGCTACACCTTC. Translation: CASSLGTVTGDYGYTF.

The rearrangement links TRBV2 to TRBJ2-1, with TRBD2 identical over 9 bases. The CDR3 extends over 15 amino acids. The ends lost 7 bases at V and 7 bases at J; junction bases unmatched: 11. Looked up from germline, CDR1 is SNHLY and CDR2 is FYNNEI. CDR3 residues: CASTPVSGRMNEQFF. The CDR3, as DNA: TGTGCCAGCACCCCGGTAAGCGGGAGGATGAATGAGCAGTTCTTC.

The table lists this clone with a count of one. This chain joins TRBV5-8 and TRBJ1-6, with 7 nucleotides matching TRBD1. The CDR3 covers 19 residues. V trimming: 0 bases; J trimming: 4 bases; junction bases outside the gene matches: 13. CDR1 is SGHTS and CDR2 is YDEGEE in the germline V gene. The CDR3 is CASSLEGAGKGDYNSPLHF. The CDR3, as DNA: TGTGCCAGCAGCTTGGAGGGGGCAGGGAAAGGGGATTATAATTCACCCCTCCACTTT.

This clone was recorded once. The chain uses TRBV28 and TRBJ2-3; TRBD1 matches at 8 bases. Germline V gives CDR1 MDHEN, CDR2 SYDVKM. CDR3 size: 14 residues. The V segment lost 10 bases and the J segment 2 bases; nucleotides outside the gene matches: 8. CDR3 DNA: TGTGCCACCCAGGGGGCCTGGAACACAGATACGCAGTATTTT. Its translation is CATQGAWNTDTQYF.

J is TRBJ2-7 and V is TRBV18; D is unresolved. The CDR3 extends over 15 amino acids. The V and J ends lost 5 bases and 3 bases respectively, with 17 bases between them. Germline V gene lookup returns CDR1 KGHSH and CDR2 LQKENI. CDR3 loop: CASSSSKGFLYEQYF. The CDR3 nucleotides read TGTGCCAGCTCATCGTCAAAGGGTTTTCTCTACGAGCAGTACTTC.

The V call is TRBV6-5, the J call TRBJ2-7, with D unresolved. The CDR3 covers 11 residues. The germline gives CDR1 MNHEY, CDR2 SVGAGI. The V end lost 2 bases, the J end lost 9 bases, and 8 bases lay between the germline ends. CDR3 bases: TGTGCCAGCAGTTACGGGTTTGTGCAGTACTTC. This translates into CASSYGFVQYF.

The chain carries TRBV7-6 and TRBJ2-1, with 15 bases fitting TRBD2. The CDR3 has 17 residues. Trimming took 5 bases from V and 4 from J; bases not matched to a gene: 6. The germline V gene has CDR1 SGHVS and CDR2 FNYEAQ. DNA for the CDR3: TGTGCCAGCAGCCCTACGGGACTAGCGGGAGGATACAATGAGCAGTTCTTC. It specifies CASSPTGLAGGYNEQFF.

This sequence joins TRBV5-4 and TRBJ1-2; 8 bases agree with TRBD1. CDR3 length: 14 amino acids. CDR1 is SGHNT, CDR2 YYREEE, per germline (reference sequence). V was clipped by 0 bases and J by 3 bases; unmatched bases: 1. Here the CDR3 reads CASSLVGQDYGYTF. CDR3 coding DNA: TGTGCCAGCAGCTTGGTGGGACAGGACTATGGCTACACCTTC.

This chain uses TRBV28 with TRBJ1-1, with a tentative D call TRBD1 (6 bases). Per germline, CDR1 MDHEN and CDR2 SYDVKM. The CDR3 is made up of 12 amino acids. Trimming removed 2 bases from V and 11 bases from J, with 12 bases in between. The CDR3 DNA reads TGTGCCAGCAGTTTAGACAGGTTGTACGCTTTCTTT. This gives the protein CASSLDRLYAFF.

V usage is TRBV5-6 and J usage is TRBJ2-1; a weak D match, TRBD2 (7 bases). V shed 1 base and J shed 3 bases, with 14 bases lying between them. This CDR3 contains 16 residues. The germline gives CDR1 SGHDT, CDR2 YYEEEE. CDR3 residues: CASSLRGGPFYNEQFF. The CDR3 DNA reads TGTGCCAGCAGCTTGAGGGGGGGACCGTTCTACAATGAGCAGTTCTTC.

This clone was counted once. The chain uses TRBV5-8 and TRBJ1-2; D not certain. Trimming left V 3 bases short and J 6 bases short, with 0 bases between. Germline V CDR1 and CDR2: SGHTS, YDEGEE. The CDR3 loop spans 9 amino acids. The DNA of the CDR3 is TGTGCCAGCAGCTATGGCTACACCTTC. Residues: CASSYGYTF. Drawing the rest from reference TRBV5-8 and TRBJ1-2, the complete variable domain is EAGVTQSPTHLIKTRGQQATLRCSPISGHTSVYWYQQALGLGLQFLLWYDEGEERNRGNFPPRFSGRQFPNYSSELNVNALELEDSALYLCASSYGYTFGSGTRLTVV.

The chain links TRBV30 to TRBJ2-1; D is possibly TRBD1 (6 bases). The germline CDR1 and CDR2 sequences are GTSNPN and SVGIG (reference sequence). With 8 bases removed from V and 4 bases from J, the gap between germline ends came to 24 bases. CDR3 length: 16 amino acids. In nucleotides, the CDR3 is TGTGCCGGGGGCCCTCGGGACAACGATCTATACAATGAGCAGTTCTTC. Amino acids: CAGGPRDNDLYNEQFF.

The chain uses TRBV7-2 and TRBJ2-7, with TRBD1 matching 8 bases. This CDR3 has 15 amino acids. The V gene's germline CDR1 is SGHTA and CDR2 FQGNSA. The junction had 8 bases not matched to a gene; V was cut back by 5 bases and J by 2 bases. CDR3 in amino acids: CASSKDRAGTYEQYF. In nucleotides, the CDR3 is TGTGCCAGCAGCAAGGACAGGGCGGGGACCTACGAGCAGTACTTC.

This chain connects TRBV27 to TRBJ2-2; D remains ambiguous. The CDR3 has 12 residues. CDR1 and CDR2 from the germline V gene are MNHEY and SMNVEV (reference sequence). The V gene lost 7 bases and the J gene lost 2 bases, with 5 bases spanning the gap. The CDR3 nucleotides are TGTGCCAGCATCGCAAACACCGGGGAGCTGTTTTTT. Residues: CASIANTGELFF.

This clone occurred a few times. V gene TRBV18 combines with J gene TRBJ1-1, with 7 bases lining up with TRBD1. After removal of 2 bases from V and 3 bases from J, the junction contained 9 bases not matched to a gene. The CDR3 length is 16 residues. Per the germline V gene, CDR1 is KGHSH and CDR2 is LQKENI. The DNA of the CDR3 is TGTGCCAGCTCACCAAACGAGGGGGCGCAGGACACTGAAGCTTTCTTT. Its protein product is CASSPNEGAQDTEAFF.

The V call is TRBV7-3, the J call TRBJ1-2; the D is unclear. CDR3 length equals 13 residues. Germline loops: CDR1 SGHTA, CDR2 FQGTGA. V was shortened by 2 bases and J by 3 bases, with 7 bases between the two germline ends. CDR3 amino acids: CASSLGGDYGYTF. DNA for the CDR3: TGTGCCAGCAGCTTAGGCGGAGACTATGGCTACACCTTC.

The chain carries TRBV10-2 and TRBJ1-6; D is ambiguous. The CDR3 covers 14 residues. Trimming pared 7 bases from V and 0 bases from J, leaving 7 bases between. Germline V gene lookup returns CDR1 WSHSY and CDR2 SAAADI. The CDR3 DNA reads TGCGCCAGCAAACAGAGCTCCTATAATTCACCCCTCCACTTT. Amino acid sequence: CASKQSSYNSPLHF.

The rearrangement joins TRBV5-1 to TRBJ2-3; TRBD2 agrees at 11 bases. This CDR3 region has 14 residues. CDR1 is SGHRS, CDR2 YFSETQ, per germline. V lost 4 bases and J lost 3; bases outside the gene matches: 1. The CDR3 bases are TGCGCCAGCAGCATAGCGGGAGGGACAGATACGCAGTATTTT. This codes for CASSIAGGTDTQYF.

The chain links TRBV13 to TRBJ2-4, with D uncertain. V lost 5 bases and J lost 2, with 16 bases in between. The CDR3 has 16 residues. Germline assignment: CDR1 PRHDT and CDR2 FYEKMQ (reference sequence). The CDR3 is CASSQVPSASKNIQYF. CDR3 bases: TGTGCCAGCAGCCAAGTCCCGAGCGCTTCCAAAAACATTCAGTACTTC.

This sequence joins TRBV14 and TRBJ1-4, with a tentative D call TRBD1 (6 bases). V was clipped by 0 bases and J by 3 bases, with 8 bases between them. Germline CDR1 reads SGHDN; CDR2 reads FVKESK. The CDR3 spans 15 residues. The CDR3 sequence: CASSQDRTANEKLFF. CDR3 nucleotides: TGTGCCAGCAGCCAAGATCGGACAGCTAATGAAAAACTGTTTTTT.

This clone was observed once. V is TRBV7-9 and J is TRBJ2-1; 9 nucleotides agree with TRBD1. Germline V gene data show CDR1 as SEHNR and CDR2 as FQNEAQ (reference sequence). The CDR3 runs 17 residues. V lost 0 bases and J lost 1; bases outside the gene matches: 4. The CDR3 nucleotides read TGTGCCAGCAGCTTAGCCCCCGGACAGGGGTCCTACAATGAGCAGTTCTTC. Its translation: CASSLAPGQGSYNEQFF.

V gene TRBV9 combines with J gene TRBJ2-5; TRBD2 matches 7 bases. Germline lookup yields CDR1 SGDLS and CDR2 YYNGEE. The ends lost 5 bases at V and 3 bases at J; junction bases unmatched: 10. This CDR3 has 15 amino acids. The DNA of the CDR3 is TGTGCCAGCAGTCCCGGTACTAGCGCAAAAGAGACCCAGTACTTC. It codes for CASSPGTSAKETQYF.

The CDR3 region is CASRMDPTNEKLFF. CDR3 coding DNA: TGCGCCAGCAGGATGGACCCTACTAATGAAAAACTGTTTTTT. This sequence joins TRBV5-1 and TRBJ1-4; D uncertain. The CDR3 covers 14 residues. V lost 5 bases, J lost 2 bases, and 10 bases lay in between. Germline assignment: CDR1 SGHRS and CDR2 YFSETQ.